This record covers a single T cell receptor (beta chain). What it binds is not known. This specimen comes from a study of immune cell composition in non-small cell lung cancer. Study-wide results and caveats: TIL tumour reactivity correlated with maximal tumour-associated clone frequency in adenocarcinoma. Clones >0.5% enriched in tumour were rarer in adenocarcinoma (about 35%) than squamous (approximately 75%).

CDR3 length equals 15 residues. Looked up from germline, CDR1 is SGHVS and CDR2 is FNYEAQ. J lost 1 base, V lost 5 bases, and 4 bases had no gene match. The table came from immunoSEQ multiplex PCR; TCRdb's copy has only in-frame clones and leaves some out. The table records about 4,800 clones, approximately 80% of them present only once. The sequenced material came from lung tumor tissue. The receptor's source is a human donor with non-small cell lung cancer. The gene calls are TRBV7-6 and TRBJ2-3, with 9 bases matching TRBD1. For the CDR3, the DNA is TGTGCCAGCAGCGCCGGGACAGGGCGCACAGATACGCAGTATTTT. Amino acids: CASSAGTGRTDTQYF.